Shown below are 4 T cell receptor beta chains from a single sample sequenced in a study of blood T cell repertoires in COVID-19. The repertoire was sequenced with immunoSEQ multiplex PCR; TCRdb's copy has only in-frame clones and lacks some. Here the sample spans about 70,000 clones, 86% being singletons. Sequenced sample: peripheral blood. The receptors were gathered from a woman aged 60-70 years with acute or convalescent COVID-19.

The chain is built from TRBV7-8 and TRBJ2-1; 11 bases agree with TRBD2. CDR3 length equals 15 residues. CDR1 is SGHVS, CDR2 FQNEAQ, per germline. V trimming: 1 base; J trimming: 10 bases; junction bases outside the gene matches: 6. As DNA, the CDR3 is TGTGCCAGCAGCTTAGTAGCGGGGGGGCCTCGGGAGCAGTTCTTC. It codes for CASSLVAGGPREQFF.

The V gene is TRBV19, the J gene TRBJ2-7; 8 bases align to TRBD1. The junction had 7 bases not matched to a gene; V was cut back by 3 bases and J by 0 bases. The germline CDR1 and CDR2 sequences are LNHDA and SQIVND (reference sequence). The CDR3 runs to 16 residues. The CDR3 sequence: CASSIRGQTSSYEQYF. CDR3 DNA: TGTGCCAGTAGTATCAGGGGGCAAACCTCCTCCTACGAGCAGTACTTC.

The CDR3, as DNA: TGTGCCAGCAGCCCAAATCGGGGGGGAATTTATAGCAATCAGCCCCAGCATTTT. The encoded protein is CASSPNRGGIYSNQPQHF. The rearrangement uses TRBV7-8 and TRBJ1-5, with D tentatively TRBD1 (5 bases). Germline lookup yields CDR1 SGHVS and CDR2 FQNEAQ. The CDR3 has 18 residues. The V gene lost 5 bases and the J gene lost 0 bases, with 20 bases spanning the gap.

A few counts support this clone. The gene calls are TRBV11-1 and TRBJ2-5; D is unresolved. Looked up from germline, CDR1 is SGHAT and CDR2 is FQDESV (reference sequence). Trimming took 7 bases from V and 1 from J, leaving 16 bases between them. The CDR3 consists of 15 residues. The DNA of the CDR3 is TGTGCCAGCAAGCTTAGTATCAATCCCCAAGAGACCCAGTACTTC. It specifies CASKLSINPQETQYF.